This T cell receptor (beta chain) comes out of a study of cytomegalovirus exposure and HLA in healthy donors (dated by TCRdb to about 2017). For the wider study: In an earlier analysis of some 610 of the donors, approximately 300 Gb of sequence data and some 100 million unique TCR beta sequences from roughly 180 million T cells were reported. An early release that covered about 600 HLA-typed donors contained approximately 300 gigabases of sequencing data and tens of millions of unique TCR sequences. Among the roughly 370 genotyped donors, more than 70% belonged to the genetic ancestry cluster associated with self-reported Caucasian donors. The study aimed to test whether signatures of past pathogen exposure could be identified by cataloging public T cell receptors. The study used immunosequencing to profile the T cell repertoires of 666 subjects and linked those repertoires to cytomegalovirus serostatus. Along with the roughly 670-subject first cohort, a separate validation cohort of more than 90 different subjects was used. The study combined high-throughput TCR immunosequencing, statistical association of individual TCRs with disease status, and machine learning to predict cytomegalovirus infection status. To study patterns of TCR occurrence, a later analysis re-analyzed previously published TCR beta repertoires from 666 donors and added high-resolution HLA genotyping. Rather than using new phenotypic data, the later analysis identified candidate immune exposures from TCR beta sequences and from how often those sequences occurred across donors. In an earlier analysis of over 550 of the donors, high-throughput TCR beta sequencing was used to judge whether each TCR beta V gene segment behaved as functional or pseudogenic. Donor age, sex, ethnicity and CMV serostatus were compiled alongside the repertoire data. A later genetic analysis used genome-wide SNP genotypes for about 60% of the 666 donors, treating that subset as a discovery cohort. All discovery cohort repertoires had been generated using a single sequencing platform. Both class I and class II loci were covered by HLA typing, at four-digit resolution. The number of donors typed differed by locus, with 629-630 for A, B, C, DRB1 and DQB1, around 520 for DQA1, nearly 610 for DPA1, and some 470 for DPB1. A handful of DR-DQ haplotypes were handled as single units for association and clustering because linkage in the cohort was strong. Among roughly 400 genotyped donors of the cohort, an average of around 220,000 unique TCR beta nucleotide sequences was sequenced per donor, of which about 19% were non-productive. Beyond this particular receptor, the publication reports: Several of the top co-occurrence clusters appeared to be linked to parvovirus B19, influenza, CMV and Epstein-Barr virus, according to a later analysis. Because some donors lacked HLA typing at each locus, the association tests relied only on the typed subset. Strong co-occurrence of HLA alleles, especially DR and DQ, made assigning TCR associations to individual alleles difficult. In a later analysis, the rate of TCR association differed among HLA loci, with DRB1 alleles having the most associated TCRs and HLA-C alleles having the fewest. The authors suggested that the approach could potentially be extended to other disease states and immunological phenotypes. In vitro tests confirmed that a few of the cytomegalovirus-associated TCR beta chains recognize cytomegalovirus antigens. Linkage disequilibrium might explain the correlated functional status among segregating V segments, but an unknown experimental factor could not be excluded. Most TCR sequences were seen in very few donors, while some public TCRs were found in many individuals. In a later analysis, most CMV-associated TCR beta chains were found to appear HLA-restricted, with HLA associations seemingly driven largely by CMV exposure. A cluster of highly shared sequence variants was judged likely to be a technical artifact of the sequencing pipeline. V-gene and J-gene trimming of TCR beta chains was associated with a missense DCLRE1C variant in a later genetic analysis, and the association was replicated in an independent cohort. In a later analysis, HLA-associated TCR beta chains showed more clonal expansion and lower generation probabilities than non-associated chains that were equally common. The classifier was reported to diagnose cytomegalovirus status with high specificity and sensitivity in both the original cohort and the validation cohort. In the study, approximately 160 TCR beta chains were listed as associated with cytomegalovirus. CMV serostatus was the only immune exposure information available for the cohort. Because the 87-base-pair reads could not distinguish some IMGT-functional V segments, including TRBV6-2 and TRBV6-3, those segments were excluded. In a later genetic analysis, fewer N-insertions in productive TCRs were reported among donors in an Asian-associated ancestry cluster than the approximately 630-donor mean. This cohort had only TCR beta chains sequenced, and the lack of alpha or paired-chain data limited which features could be detected. An earlier analysis of around 500 of the donors showed that most TCR beta V segments appeared in productive rearrangements either about 87% or about 30% of the time, which broadly matched IMGT annotations. A further reported finding was that TCR beta sequences accurately predicted the HLA-A and HLA-B alleles for most subjects in the first cohort. Seventeen rarely observed V segments, including chromosome 9 orphons, were excluded from the earlier analysis of about 600 of the donors because counts were too low. At a false discovery rate of 0.05, a later analysis linked fewer than 20,000 TCR beta sequences to specific HLA alleles. The presence/absence analyses assumed that sequencing depth was roughly uniform across donors, and that assumption may not be true.

The cohort consisted of more than 650 healthy bone marrow donors. At the time of sampling, all cohort members were nominally healthy, though unrecorded immune exposures were likely present. CMV serostatus was positive for more than 250 and negative for about 50% of the roughly 700 cohort members, and was not recorded for this donor. Every donor gave a peripheral blood sample, and the peripheral blood mononuclear cells from that sample were used for TCR beta sequencing. The Qiagen DNeasy Blood Extraction Kit was used to extract genomic DNA from the blood cell samples. The germline V gene supplies CDR1 MDHEN and CDR2 SYDVKM. The CDR3 goes from the cysteine to the phenylalanine over 16 residues. Left in the record is the CDR3 DNA by itself, 48 bases read in frame from the first base. Trimming costs V 5 bases and J 4 bases, and their ends lie 18 bases apart. The library was generated by the immunoSEQ multiplex PCR assay. The multiplex PCR relied on a mix of 60 forward primers for TCR Vbeta segments and 13 reverse primers for TCR Jbeta segments. The CDR3 region of rearranged TCR beta genes was amplified from genomic DNA with a multiplex PCR assay. On the Illumina HiSeq System, the amplified TCR beta libraries were sequenced as 87-base-pair reads. The original pipeline was this. Across the 670 or so repertoires, a later analysis counted roughly 84 million unique TCR beta chains, 8.5 million to 12 million of which were shared by at least two donors. Raw reads were error-corrected and collapsed into unique sequences with a nearest-neighbor algorithm that merged closely related sequences to remove PCR and sequencing errors. Alignment of CDR3 sequences to IMGT reference sequences was used to assign V, D and J gene segments. For a sequence to be retained, a match of at least six nucleotides to both a V gene segment and a J gene segment was required. Rearrangements were classified as productive when the CDR3 lacked stop codons and remained in frame with V and J, and all other rearrangements were classified as non-productive. Following IMGT convention, CDR3 was defined as the stretch from the second conserved V-encoded cysteine to the conserved J-encoded phenylalanine. In an earlier analysis of more than 550 of the donors, sequences lacking an unambiguous match to a single V gene segment were excluded. An earlier analysis of about 590 of the donors classified V segments as functional when productive rearrangements were above 56.7% and as segregating when the standard deviation between donors was above 5%. A statistical classification framework was built for diagnosing cytomegalovirus status from the catalog of TCR beta chain sequences. V and J gene assignment, in a later analysis, came from comparing TCR nucleotide sequences with IMGT/GENE-DB human TR gene sequences. Using the TCRdist pipeline, a later analysis assigned CDR3 sequences along with most-parsimonious VDJ recombination scenarios. A later analysis defined each TCR beta chain by its CDR3 amino acid sequence plus V-gene family, and excluded reads lacking a unique V-gene family. As a way to deal with suspected cross-contamination and a sequencing artifact, a later analysis dropped approximately 590 nucleotide sequences that were highly shared and had low generation probability. In a later analysis, a clonal expansion index for each public chain was calculated from normalized within-repertoire ranks of inferred template counts. Generation probabilities in a later analysis came from a VDJ recombination model fitted to out-of-frame rearrangements, and those results were checked against IGoR. In a later analysis, TCR-TCR, TCR-HLA and TCR-CMV co-occurrence was scored with hypergeometric tests, and a repertoire-size bias correction was applied to TCR pairs. In a later analysis, false discovery rates were estimated by permuting HLA or CMV assignments 20 times. In a later analysis, co-occurring TCRs were grouped using DBSCAN, with TCRdist sequence similarity added in when clustering inside HLA-allele-positive subsets. For co-occurrence clustering, repertoires with fewer than 30,000 or more than 120,000 public chains were excluded, along with four to six repertoires with anomalous nucleotide sharing. This immuneACCESS table, as held by TCRdb, lists in-frame sequences with V and J called but not all clones. Of the missing ones, under half trace to an unresolved V gene in checked studies; the others have no known cause. V, J and clone size are taken as reported in that table, and D and trimming were inferred from the DNA itself. Here the sample has some 60,000 clones; approximately 80% occur a single time. The ten largest clones represent 1.6% of the sample.

Worth noting for this clone: What antigen it recognizes has not been identified. Qualities for individual bases were not recorded, and no much larger clone is one base off.

The V gene is TRBV28 and the J gene is TRBJ2-1, with a weak D call of TRBD2 (6 bases match). The receptor comes from a human donor in good health. The sequenced material came from PBMCs. The CDR3 reads CASSGLGSANYNEQFF. The DNA sequence is TGTGCCAGCAGTGGCCTCGGGAGCGCCAATTACAATGAGCAGTTCTTC.